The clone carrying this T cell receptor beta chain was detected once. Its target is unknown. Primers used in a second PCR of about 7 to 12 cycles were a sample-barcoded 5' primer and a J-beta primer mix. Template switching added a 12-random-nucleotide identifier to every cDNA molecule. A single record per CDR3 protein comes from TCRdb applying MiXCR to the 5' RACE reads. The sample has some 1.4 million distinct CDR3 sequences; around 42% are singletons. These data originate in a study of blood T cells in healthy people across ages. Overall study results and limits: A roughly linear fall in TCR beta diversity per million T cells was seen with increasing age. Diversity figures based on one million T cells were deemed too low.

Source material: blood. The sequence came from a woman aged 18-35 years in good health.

The CDR3, as DNA: TGTGCCAGCAGCTTAAATAATCTATGGGGAGCGGGGCCGTACGAGCAGTACTTC. This gives the protein CASSLNNLWGAGPYEQYF. The chain joins TRBV7-9 to TRBJ2-7; 7 bases agree with TRBD2. J gave up 4 bases and V 2 bases, and 17 bases lay outside the gene matches. CDR3 length: 18 amino acids. CDR1 is SEHNR, CDR2 FQNEAQ, per germline (reference sequence).